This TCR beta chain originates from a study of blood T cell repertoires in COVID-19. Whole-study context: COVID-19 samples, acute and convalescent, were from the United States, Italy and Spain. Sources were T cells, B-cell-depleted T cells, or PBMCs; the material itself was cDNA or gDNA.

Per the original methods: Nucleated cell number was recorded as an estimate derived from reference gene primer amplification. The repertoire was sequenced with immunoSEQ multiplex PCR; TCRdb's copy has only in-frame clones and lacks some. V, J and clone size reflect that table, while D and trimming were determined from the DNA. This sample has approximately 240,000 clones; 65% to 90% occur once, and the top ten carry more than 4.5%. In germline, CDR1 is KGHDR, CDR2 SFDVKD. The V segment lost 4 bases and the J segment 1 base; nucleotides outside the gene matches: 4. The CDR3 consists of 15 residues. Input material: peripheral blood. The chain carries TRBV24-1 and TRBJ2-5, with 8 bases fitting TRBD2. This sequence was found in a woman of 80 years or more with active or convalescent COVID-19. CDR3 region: CATSDLGRGQETQYF. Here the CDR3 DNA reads TGTGCCACCAGTGACCTCGGGAGGGGCCAAGAGACCCAGTACTTC.